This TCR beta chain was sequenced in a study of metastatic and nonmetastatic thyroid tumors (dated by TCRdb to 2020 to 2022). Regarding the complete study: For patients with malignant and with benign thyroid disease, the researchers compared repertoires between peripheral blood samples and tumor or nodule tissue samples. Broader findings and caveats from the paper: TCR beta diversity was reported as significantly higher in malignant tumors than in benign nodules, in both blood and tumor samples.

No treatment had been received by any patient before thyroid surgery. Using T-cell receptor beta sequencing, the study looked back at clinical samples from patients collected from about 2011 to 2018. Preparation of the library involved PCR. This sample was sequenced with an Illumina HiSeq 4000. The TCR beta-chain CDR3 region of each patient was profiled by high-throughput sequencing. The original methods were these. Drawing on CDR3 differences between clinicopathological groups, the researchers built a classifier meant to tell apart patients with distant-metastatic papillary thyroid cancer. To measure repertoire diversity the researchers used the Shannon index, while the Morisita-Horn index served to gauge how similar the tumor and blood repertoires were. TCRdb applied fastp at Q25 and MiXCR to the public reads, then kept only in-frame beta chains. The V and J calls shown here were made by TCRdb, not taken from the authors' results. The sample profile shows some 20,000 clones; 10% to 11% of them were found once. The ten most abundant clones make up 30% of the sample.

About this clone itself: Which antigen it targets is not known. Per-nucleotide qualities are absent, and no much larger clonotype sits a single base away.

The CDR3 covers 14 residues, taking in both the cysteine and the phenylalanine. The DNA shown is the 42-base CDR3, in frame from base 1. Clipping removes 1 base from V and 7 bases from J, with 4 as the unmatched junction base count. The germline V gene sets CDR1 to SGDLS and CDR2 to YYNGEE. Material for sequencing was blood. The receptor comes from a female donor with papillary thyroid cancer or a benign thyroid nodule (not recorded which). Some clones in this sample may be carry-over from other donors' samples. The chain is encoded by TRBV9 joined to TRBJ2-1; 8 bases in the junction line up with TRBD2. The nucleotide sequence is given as TGTGCCAGCAGCGTAAGCGGGAGAGGGAATGAGCAGTTCTTC. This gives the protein CASSVSGRGNEQFF.